This T cell receptor (beta chain) was recorded in a study of beta chain features in type 1 diabetes (dated by TCRdb to the late 2010s). As for the study more broadly: No differences in mean age, gender distribution, total cell number or subset yield were found between patients and healthy donors. Naive and central memory subsets were obtained from all 30 or so donors, but regulatory and stem cell-like memory subsets were isolated from only 8 patients and roughly 8 healthy donors. The study compared TCRB repertoires of sorted circulating CD4+ T cell subsets between recently diagnosed type 1 diabetes patients and matched healthy donors. A total of 100 million to 110 million sorted cells were examined across all samples, and a strong correlation was observed between cell number per subset and RNA yield.

The High Capacity cDNA Reverse Transcription Kit was used to reverse transcribe all of the isolated RNA, meaning that expressed TCRB transcripts were what got sequenced. Deep immunoSEQ sequencing was applied to naive, central memory and regulatory T cell samples, giving an average of around 3.4 million total reads per sample. Sorted cells were lysed in RLT buffer, and RNA was extracted using DNase-treated RNeasy Micro or Mini kits according to cell number. Each cell subset was processed separately to prevent cross-contamination, with patient and healthy donor samples processed together. TCRB sequences were amplified from cDNA with the immunoSEQ multiplex PCR, producing 87-bp fragments spanning the CDR3 region. The amplicons were sequenced using the Illumina HiSeq platform. The original pipeline was this. PCR bias was corrected computationally using synthetic template baselines, and reads within Hamming distance 2 were collapsed, with unmergeable singletons discarded. Reads were aligned against IMGT so that V, D and J genes, CDR3 length and insertions or deletions at six rearrangement sites could be assigned. Within each subset, clonotype counts were normalized to sorted cell number, and only after that were true diversity and Gini coefficients computed with the tcR R package. The overlap coefficient, calculated on TCRB nucleotide sequences, was used to measure repertoire sharing. As a proxy for the pre-selection repertoire, out-of-frame TCRB sequences from naive cells were analyzed. TCRdb re-hosts the immuneACCESS table, in-frame sequences only. Its copies lack some clones; in the studies checked, an unresolved V gene accounts for under half of them, and the cause for the rest is not known. V and J calls and clone size follow that table, whereas D and trimming were derived from the DNA. In all, the sample holds 630,000 or so clones, and about 14% of those were seen once. In total, the top ten clones hold less than 0.04% of the sample.

The CDR3 starts with the cysteine, ends with the phenylalanine, and has 14 residues. Here the CDR3 DNA is all that survives: 42 bases in frame from base 1. Per the germline V gene, SGHRS is the CDR1 and YFSETQ is the CDR2. V gives up 0 bases and J gives up 4 bases, and the segment between their germline ends measures 11 bases. In the case of this clone: Its target antigen remains unknown. Base qualities are missing; no much larger clone stands one base away. Other DNA sequences in this specimen translate into the identical CDR3.

Each donor gave one peripheral blood draw, averaging around 120 mL, which was collected into heparinised tubes. Naive, central memory, regulatory and stem cell-like memory CD4+ T cells were sorted on a BD FACSAria II using a panel including CD45RO, CCR7, CD25, CD127, CD95 and CD27. A purity above 95% was achieved for all sorted populations. PBMCs were isolated right away by Lymphoprep density gradient centrifugation and were stained directly, without culture. To minimize batch effects, samples were stained and sorted in pairs, one healthy donor with one patient per experiment. What the research found in general, with its limitations: The naive, central memory and regulatory TCRB repertoires appeared to resemble one another more closely among patients than among healthy donors. PCR may preferentially amplify shorter templates, but because patient and control samples were amplified and corrected together, any resulting skew would affect both groups equally. In all four CD4+ subsets, TCRB CDR3 length was moderately but significantly shorter in type 1 diabetes patients. Because cDNA was sequenced instead of genomic DNA, activated cells with high expression could be over-represented, although the groups did not differ in activation or CD3 levels. HLA sub-analyses involved small numbers of individuals, so any influence of HLA type on TCRB rearrangement remained unresolved. At VDJ recombination sites, type 1 diabetes patients had fewer insertions and more deleted nucleotides, which implies abnormalities in thymic rearrangement.

This TCR was sampled from a man aged 18 to 30 with type 1 diabetes. The chain joins TRBV5-1 to TRBJ2-7; the D gene cannot be named for sure. The sequenced sample was naive CD4+ T cells from blood. Per the publication, the cell subset or site label means: true naive CD4+ T cells. The DNA sequence reads TGCGCCAGCAGCTTGGACTCTTCTTCATACGAGCAGTACTTC. Protein translation: CASSLDSSSYEQYF.